This T cell receptor (beta chain) was found in a study of blood T cell repertoires in COVID-19. Study at large: T cells, B-cell-depleted T cells, or PBMCs provided the cDNA or gDNA that served as material.

Per the original data handling: For nucleated cells, counts were estimated from reference gene primer amplification. Measured with immunoSEQ multiplex PCR; TCRdb has only the in-frame clones, and not every one. V and J calls and clone size come straight from that table; D and trimming were deduced from the DNA. This sample has 240,000 or so clones, with around 85% found just once. The CDR3 totals 15 residues. Trimming removed 0 bases at V and 3 bases at J, with 10 bases between. Germline V gene lookup returns CDR1 SGHRS and CDR2 YFSETQ. This sequence was found in a woman aged 30 to 39 who had recovered from COVID-19. The J gene is TRBJ1-5, the V gene TRBV5-1; D is undetermined. The sequenced material came from peripheral blood. CDR3 nucleotide sequence: TGCGCCAGCAGCTTGGGGGGAGGCGTCAATCAGCCCCAGCATTTT. It encodes CASSLGGGVNQPQHF.